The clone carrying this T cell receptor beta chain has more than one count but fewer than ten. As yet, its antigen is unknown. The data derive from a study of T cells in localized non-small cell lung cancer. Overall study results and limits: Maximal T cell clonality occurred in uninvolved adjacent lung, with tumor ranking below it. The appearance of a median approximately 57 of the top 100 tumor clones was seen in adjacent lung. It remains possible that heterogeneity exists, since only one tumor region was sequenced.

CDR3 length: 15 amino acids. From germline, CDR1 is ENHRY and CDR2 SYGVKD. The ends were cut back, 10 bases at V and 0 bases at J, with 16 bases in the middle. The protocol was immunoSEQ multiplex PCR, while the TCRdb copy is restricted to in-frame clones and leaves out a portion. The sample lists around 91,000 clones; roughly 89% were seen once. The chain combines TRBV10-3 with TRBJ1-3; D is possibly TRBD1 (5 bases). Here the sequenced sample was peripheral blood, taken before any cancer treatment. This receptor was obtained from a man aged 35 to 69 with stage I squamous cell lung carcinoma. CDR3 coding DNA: TGTGCCACTAGGGGCGGACCGGTCTCTGGAAACACCATATATTTT. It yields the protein CATRGGPVSGNTIYF.